The rows below give T cell receptor beta chains drawn from one sample of a study of shared clonotypes between healthy human individuals. Method: immunoSEQ multiplex PCR; TCRdb's copy keeps in-frame clones and lacks some. The sample includes more than 850,000 clones, approximately 80% of them seen just once. Input material: memory CD4+ T cells from PBMCs. These receptor sequences come from a young man in good health. Some clones in this sample may be carry-over from other donors' samples. The CDR3 runs from the conserved cysteine through the conserved F or W. D genes are given only for firm matches. The listing skips clone size in some rows; elsewhere it reads once, few, many or a size class.

>.|TRBJ2-1|TRBV27|15|.
TGTGCCAGCAGTTTTCCGGACAGATTATACAATGAGCAGTTCTTC
CASSFPDRLYNEQFF
>TRBD2|TRBJ2-7|TRBV5-1|16|few
TGCGCCAGCAGCTTGGCGAACGGCGGGAGCTCCTACGAGCAGTACTTC
CASSLANGGSSYEQYF
>TRBD1|TRBJ1-4|TRBV7-9|15|.
TGTGCCAGCAGCACGGGACAGGCCAATAATGAAAAACTGTTTTTT
CASSTGQANNEKLFF
>.|TRBJ2-1|TRBV18|14|.
TGTGCCAGCTCCCGGACTCCTCCCTACAATGAGCAGTTCTTC
CASSRTPPYNEQFF
>.|TRBJ2-3|TRBV7-2|12|.
TGTGCCAGCAGCCAACACAGGGATACGCAGTATTTT
CASSQHRDTQYF
>.|TRBJ2-3|TRBV19|16|.
TGTGCCAGCCGGGGGAGCGGGTACAGAAGCACAGATACGCAGTATTTT
CASRGSGYRSTDTQYF
>.|TRBJ2-5|TRBV5-1|14|.
TGCGCCAGCAGCTTGGGTGGGGACCGGGAGACCCAGTACTTC
CASSLGGDRETQYF
>.|TRBJ1-1|TRBV11-3|15|.
TGTGCCAGCAGCTTAGATTCTGGCAGGAACACTGAAGCTTTCTTT
CASSLDSGRNTEAFF
>TRBD2|TRBJ2-7|TRBV28|16|few
TGTGCCAGCAGGGAAGATCGGGCTAGCGGGATTTACGAGCAGTACTTC
CASREDRASGIYEQYF
>.|TRBJ2-5|TRBV7-2|14|once
TGTGCCAGCAGCCCCCAACCGGAACCAGAGACCCAGTACTTC
CASSPQPEPETQYF
>.|TRBJ2-7|TRBV28|16|.
TGTGCCAGCAGTCCCCTAGGAGGGACATCTAACTACGAGCAGTACTTC
CASSPLGGTSNYEQYF
>TRBD1|TRBJ1-4|TRBV28|14|.
TGTGCCAGCAGCTCAGACAGGGGGAGCGAAAAACTGTTTTTT
CASSSDRGSEKLFF
>.|TRBJ1-1|TRBV6-6|13|.
TGTGCCAGCAGTTACTCTAGGGGCACTGAAGCTTTCTTT
CASSYSRGTEAFF
>TRBD2|TRBJ2-3|TRBV10-3|15|.
TGTGCCATCAGTGCGACTAGCGGTCGGACAGATACGCAGTATTTT
CAISATSGRTDTQYF
>TRBD2|TRBJ2-5|TRBV4-2|13|.
TGTGCCAGCAGGACTAGCGGAAAAGAGACCCAGTACTTC
CASRTSGKETQYF
>.|TRBJ2-5|TRBV6-1|12|.
TGTGCCAGCAGTCCCCAGGTTGAGACCCAGTACTTC
CASSPQVETQYF
>.|TRBJ1-2|TRBV10-3|11|once
TGTGCCATCAGTGATTTTTCAGGAGCCACCTTC
CAISDFSGATF
>TRBD1|TRBJ2-5|TRBV5-1|17|few
TGCGCCAGCAGCCCGGGCCTCGGGACAGGCGTCACGGGGACCCAGTACTTC
CASSPGLGTGVTGTQYF
>TRBD2|TRBJ2-3|TRBV7-8|15|once
TGTGCCAGCAGCCCTTTCGGGGGGTTGACAGATACGCAGTATTTT
CASSPFGGLTDTQYF
>TRBD1|TRBJ2-7|TRBV29-1|14|.
TGCAGCGTACCCAAGACAGGGATGGGCTACGAGCAGTACTTC
CSVPKTGMGYEQYF
>.|TRBJ2-7|TRBV19|14|.
TGTGCCAGTACCCGGACAGCCGTGACCTACGAGCAGTACTTC
CASTRTAVTYEQYF
>.|TRBJ2-7|TRBV7-2|18|.
TGTGCCAGCAGCCGGGGACCGTACGCCTCTCGGAGCTCCTACGAGCAGTACTTC
CASSRGPYASRSSYEQYF
>TRBD2|TRBJ2-3|TRBV10-3|13|.
TGTGCCATCCAACTAGCGGGAATCGATACGCAGTATTTT
CAIQLAGIDTQYF
>.|TRBJ2-1|TRBV28|18|.
TGTGCCAGCAGTTTCGTAGGCCCTCCGAGGGGGTCCTACAATGAGCAGTTCTTC
CASSFVGPPRGSYNEQFF
>TRBD2|TRBJ2-7|TRBV6-5|12|.
TGTGCCAGCAGAGACCCTAGCGGGGAGCAGTACTTC
CASRDPSGEQYF
>.|TRBJ1-2|TRBV28|14|.
TGTGCCAGCAGTTTATTGGGGCAGGGGAAGGGCTACACCTTC
CASSLLGQGKGYTF
>.|TRBJ2-2|TRBV5-1|15|once
TGCGCCAGCAGCTTGGCCCCGGCCCCGGGCGGGGAGCTGTTTTTT
CASSLAPAPGGELFF
>.|TRBJ1-1|TRBV10-3|13|few
TGTGCCATCAGTGAGTCCGGGAACACTGAAGCTTTCTTT
CAISESGNTEAFF
>TRBD1|TRBJ2-5|TRBV6-5|15|.
TGTGCCAGCAGCAAACGGCTCCACACAGGGGCTACCCAGTACTTC
CASSKRLHTGATQYF
>.|TRBJ2-7|TRBV28|15|once
TGTGCCAGCAGACCGGGCGGGACGACCCCCTACGAGCAGTACTTC
CASRPGGTTPYEQYF
>TRBD1|TRBJ2-7|TRBV7-9|13|.
TGTGCCAGCAGCTGGGGACAGGACTACGAGCAGTACTTC
CASSWGQDYEQYF
>.|TRBJ2-7|TRBV5-5|15|.
TGTGCCAGCAGCTTGGGGATAGTCTTCTCCTACGAGCAGTACTTC
CASSLGIVFSYEQYF
>.|TRBJ2-1|TRBV2|13|.
TGTGCCAGCAGTGAGCCAGGGCGCAATGAGCAGTTCTTC
CASSEPGRNEQFF
>TRBD1|TRBJ2-5|TRBV6-5|13|once
TGTGCCAGCAAAACAGGGGGCGCCGAGACCCAGTACTTC
CASKTGGAETQYF
>TRBD1|TRBJ2-5|TRBV4-1|15|.
TGCGCCAGCAGCCAAACCTCACAGGGGACGGAGACCCAGTACTTC
CASSQTSQGTETQYF